These 26 T cell receptor beta chains were sequenced from one sample in a study of cytomegalovirus exposure and HLA in healthy donors. Vbeta (60) and Jbeta (13) primers were used in the PCR. Some clones are missing from TCRdb's copy, which holds only in-frame ones; the method was immunoSEQ multiplex PCR. The sample consists of approximately 78,000 clones, 65% to 80% of them appearing once. Sample: PBMCs. The receptors were sampled from a middle-aged man in good health and CMV-seropositive.

The chain combines TRBV7-9 with TRBJ1-5; TRBD1 aligns across 7 bases. There are 14 residues in the CDR3. V dropped 5 bases and J dropped 4; count of bases not matched to a gene: 5. Germline V gene sequence: CDR1 SEHNR, CDR2 FQNEAQ (reference sequence). DNA of the CDR3: TGTGCCAGCAGCCCAGGGACAGAGAATCAGCCCCAGCATTTT. Amino acids: CASSPGTENQPQHF.

The sample holds a few counts of this clone. This sequence joins TRBV5-1 and TRBJ2-5; TRBD1 agrees at 9 bases. Losses at the gene ends were 5 bases for V and 5 bases for J; bases not matched to a gene: 7. The CDR3 has 14 residues. CDR1 is SGHRS and CDR2 is YFSETQ in the germline V gene. CDR3 nucleotide sequence: TGCGCCAGCAGGCCCGTAGGGACAGGGGAGACCCAGTACTTC. It translates to CASRPVGTGETQYF.

Comments on this clone: An end of the junction differs from the germline gene, which may be a read error. Within the sample, other DNA sequences also encode this same CDR3. The V call is TRBV6-5, the J call TRBJ1-6; no clear D. The CDR3 runs 15 residues. Germline V gene sequence: CDR1 MNHEY, CDR2 SVGAGI. The DNA for the CDR3 is TGTGCCACTTCCTTCGGGAGCTCCTATAATTCCCCCCTCCACTTT. It yields the protein CATSFGSSYNSPLHF.

The gene calls are TRBV27 and TRBJ1-4, with a possible D match to TRBD1 (5 bases). The length of the CDR3 is 14 residues. CDR1 and CDR2 from the germline V gene are MNHEY and SMNVEV (reference sequence). Deletions cut 3 bases from V and 3 bases from J, with 8 bases between. The chain's CDR3 is CASSLGRPNEKLFF. The CDR3 DNA reads as TGTGCCAGCAGTTTGGGGCGTCCTAATGAAAAACTGTTTTTT.

This clone was seen a few times. The V gene is TRBV19, the J gene TRBJ1-5; 12 nucleotides line up with TRBD1. V gave up 5 bases and J gave up 9 bases; unmatched junction bases: 11. The CDR3 has 16 amino acids. From germline, CDR1 is LNHDA and CDR2 SQIVND (reference sequence). CDR3 protein: CASSSGTGGFVWPQHF. The CDR3 DNA is TGTGCCAGTAGTTCCGGGACAGGGGGCTTTGTTTGGCCCCAGCATTTT.

This clone was seen a few times. A read error may account for a junction end that differs from germline. The J gene is TRBJ2-1, the V gene TRBV28; D is unclear. The CDR3 has 11 amino acids. CDR1 is MDHEN and CDR2 is SYDVKM in the germline V gene. CDR3 region: CASSFYDEQFF. Written as DNA, the CDR3 is TGTGCCAGCAGTTTCTACGATGAGCAGTTCTTC.

The chain is built from TRBV2 and TRBJ2-3; TRBD2 agrees at 8 bases. Trimming took 7 bases from V and 1 from J; bases not matched to a gene: 7. The CDR3 runs 15 residues. Germline V gene lookup returns CDR1 SNHLY and CDR2 FYNNEI. The CDR3, as DNA: TGTGCCAGCAAATTAGCGGGGCTCCGCACAGATACGCAGTATTTT. Its protein is CASKLAGLRTDTQYF. The full variable domain, rest sourced from reference TRBV2 and TRBJ2-3, is EPEVTQTPSHQVTQMGQEVILRCVPISNHLYFYWYRQILGQKVEFLVSFYNNEISEKSEIFDDQFSVERPDGSNFTLKIRSTKLEDSAMYFCASKLAGLRTDTQYFGPGTRLTVL.

Comments on this clone: No conserved phenylalanine or tryptophan ends this CDR3, so it is likely a read error. The chain is built from TRBV30 and TRBJ1-1; the D gene is possibly TRBD1 (6 bases). The germline V and J ends were trimmed by 6 bases and 6 bases, with 29 bases remaining between them. Germline CDR1 reads GTSNPN; CDR2 reads SVGIG (reference sequence). The CDR3 length is 17 residues. CDR3 loop: CACSQIIRRGGGAEAFV. The CDR3 DNA follows: TGTGCCTGCAGTCAGATCATCCGCAGGGGAGGGGGGGCTGAAGCTTTCGTT.

The chain has TRBV6-5 and TRBJ2-5; D not resolved. The CDR3 consists of 14 residues. CDR1 and CDR2 (germline): MNHEY, SVGAGI. The V and J ends lost 2 bases and 1 base respectively, with 8 bases between them. Here the CDR3 DNA reads TGTGCCAGCAGTTACGGAGCAGTCCAAGAGACCCAGTACTTC. Encoded protein: CASSYGAVQETQYF.

This clone was picked up a small number of times. This chain connects TRBV30 to TRBJ2-2, with TRBD1 identical over 10 bases. V lost 5 bases, J lost 4 bases, and 4 bases stayed unmatched. Germline CDR1 reads GTSNPN; CDR2 reads SVGIG (reference sequence). The CDR3 consists of 14 residues. In nucleotides, the CDR3 is TGTGCCTGGGACAGGGGGCTAAGCACCGGGGAGCTGTTTTTT. Residues: CAWDRGLSTGELFF.

The V gene is TRBV9, the J gene TRBJ1-2; no reliable D call. V gave up 0 bases and J gave up 3 bases, with 3 bases separating them. The CDR3 totals 12 residues. Germline values: CDR1 SGDLS, CDR2 YYNGEE. The CDR3 DNA reads TGTGCCAGCAGCGTAGAGCACTATGGCTACACCTTC. It translates to CASSVEHYGYTF.

The chain employs TRBV11-3 and TRBJ2-7; TRBD1 agrees at 8 bases. Losses at the gene ends were 9 bases for V and 2 bases for J; bases not matched to a gene: 12. Germline lookup yields CDR1 SGHNT and CDR2 YENEEA. The CDR3 contains 15 residues. The CDR3 DNA is TGTGCCAGTAGTCAGAGGGACAGGAGGGCCTACGAGCAGTACTTC. Translating it yields CASSQRDRRAYEQYF.

This clone was detected only once. The J gene is TRBJ1-5, the V gene TRBV4-2, with 8 bases aligning to TRBD1. V trimming: 2 bases; J trimming: 6 bases; junction bases outside the gene matches: 12. This CDR3 spans 17 amino acids. CDR1 and CDR2 (germline): LGHNA, YNFKEQ. CDR3: CASSQQKWQGAGQPQHF. Here the CDR3 DNA reads TGTGCCAGCAGCCAACAAAAGTGGCAGGGGGCTGGTCAGCCCCAGCATTTT.

This clone was seen many times. Distinct nucleotide sequences in the sample also encode this CDR3. The chain carries TRBV9 and TRBJ2-3; a possible D gene is TRBD1 (6 bases). Germline loops: CDR1 SGDLS, CDR2 YYNGEE. V lost 4 bases and J lost 0, with 12 bases in between. This CDR3 region has 15 residues. Here the CDR3 reads CASSSWTASTDTQYF. For the CDR3, the DNA is TGTGCCAGCAGCAGCTGGACAGCTAGCACAGATACGCAGTATTTT.

This clone was counted a few times. The chain joins TRBV6-4 to TRBJ2-2, with 8 bases that match TRBD2. With 2 bases clipped from V and 7 bases from J, the junction kept 6 bases outside the gene matches. The V gene's germline CDR1 is MRHNA and CDR2 SNTAGT. The CDR3 totals 15 residues. The CDR3 DNA is TGTGCCAGCAGTGACATCGGGGGGGCCAACGGGGAGCTGTTTTTT. Amino acid sequence: CASSDIGGANGELFF.

With respect to this clone: A read error may account for a junction end that differs from germline. The CDR3 DNA is TGTGCTAGCAGCGGAGGTGGGGGAGGAGAGACCCAGTACTTC. Its translation is CASSGGGGGETQYF. This chain uses TRBV7-7 with TRBJ2-5; the D gene is possibly TRBD2 (6 bases). Germline V CDR1 and CDR2: SSHAT, FNYEAQ (reference sequence). The CDR3 spans 14 residues.

This rearrangement joins TRBV5-4 to TRBJ2-1, with D possibly matching TRBD2 (6 bases). The germline V and J ends were trimmed by 4 bases and 9 bases, with 20 bases remaining between them. The germline gives CDR1 SGHNT, CDR2 YYREEE (reference sequence). The CDR3 contains 15 residues. The CDR3 here is CASSHPGGSVTEQFF. The CDR3 DNA is TGTGCCAGCAGCCACCCTGGGGGGTCCGTTACTGAGCAGTTCTTC. The full variable domain, in which reference TRBV5-4 and TRBJ2-1 provide the parts outside the CDR3, is ETGVTQSPTHLIKTRGQQVTLRCSSQSGHNTVSWYQQALGQGPQFIFQYYREEENGRGNFPPRFSGLQFPNYSSELNVNALELDDSALYLCASSHPGGSVTEQFFGPGTRLTVL.

The DNA for the CDR3 is TGCGCCAGCAGCCACTTACCAGGGGGAGACTATGGCTACACCTTC. Translating gives CASSHLPGGDYGYTF. The V and J genes are TRBV4-1 and TRBJ1-2; 7 bases agree with TRBD1. CDR1 and CDR2 (germline): MGHRA, YSYEKL. There are 15 residues in the CDR3. V gave up 3 bases and J gave up 3 bases; unmatched junction bases: 7.

The chain has TRBV5-1 and TRBJ1-2; D is ambiguous. V gave up 0 bases and J gave up 4 bases, with 10 bases separating them. Germline-derived CDR1 and CDR2 are SGHRS and YFSETQ. The CDR3 has 14 amino acids. CDR3 protein: CASSLEVAGYGYTF. CDR3 DNA: TGCGCCAGCAGCTTGGAAGTGGCAGGCTATGGCTACACCTTC.

This clone showed up just a few times. The rearrangement links TRBV2 to TRBJ2-1; tentative D call: TRBD2 (5 bases). The CDR3 runs 14 residues. In germline, CDR1 is SNHLY, CDR2 FYNNEI. Trimming left V 3 bases short and J 5 bases short, with 11 bases between. The CDR3 nucleotides are TGTGCCAGCAGTGAGTTGAGGGCTGACAATGAGCAGTTCTTC. Its protein is CASSELRADNEQFF.

J is TRBJ1-2 and V is TRBV6-5, with 7 bases fitting TRBD1. CDR1 and CDR2 from the germline V gene are MNHEY and SVGAGI. V gave up 4 bases and J gave up 4 bases; unmatched junction bases: 6. There are 14 residues in the CDR3. As DNA, the CDR3 is TGTGCCAGCAGTTCAAGGGACAGAGTCTATGGCTACACCTTC. Translating it yields CASSSRDRVYGYTF.

This chain links TRBV4-1 with TRBJ1-5, with D possibly matching TRBD1 (6 bases). The CDR3 runs to 14 residues. Germline CDR1 and CDR2: MGHRA and YSYEKL. V lost 2 bases and J 2 bases, leaving 7 bases between the germline ends. The CDR3 is CASSQRQGNQPQHF. The DNA of the CDR3 is TGCGCCAGCAGCCAACGACAGGGCAATCAGCCCCAGCATTTT.

The V gene is TRBV14, the J gene TRBJ2-2; no definite D call. The CDR3 is made up of 13 amino acids. The V end lost 2 bases, the J end lost 5 bases, and 6 bases lay between the germline ends. In germline, CDR1 is SGHDN, CDR2 FVKESK. CDR3 sequence: CASSQLVTGELFF. CDR3 in DNA: TGTGCCAGCAGCCAATTAGTAACCGGGGAGCTGTTTTTT.

This clone was picked up a small number of times. V usage is TRBV29-1 and J usage is TRBJ2-7; no firm D call. The germline CDR1 and CDR2 sequences are SQVTM and ANQGSEA. The germline V and J ends were trimmed by 4 bases and 0 bases, with 4 bases remaining between them. The CDR3 extends over 11 amino acids. CDR3 protein: CSVGSSYEQYF. CDR3 DNA: TGCAGCGTTGGGAGCTCCTACGAGCAGTACTTC.

The chain has TRBV2 and TRBJ1-2; D is unclear. This CDR3 spans 15 amino acids. The V gene lost 2 bases and the J gene lost 0 bases, with 10 bases spanning the gap. Germline V gene data show CDR1 as SNHLY and CDR2 as FYNNEI. CDR3 protein: CASSERRISNYGYTF. The DNA of the CDR3 is TGTGCCAGCAGTGAAAGGCGGATATCTAACTATGGCTACACCTTC.

V and J are TRBV2 and TRBJ1-2; possibly TRBD1 for D (6 bases). Germline V gene lookup returns CDR1 SNHLY and CDR2 FYNNEI. The CDR3 is 20 amino acids. V gave up 0 bases and J gave up 4 bases, with 27 bases separating them. This CDR3 is CASSEALQGGGLRGVYGYTF. The CDR3 nucleotides read TGTGCCAGCAGTGAAGCGCTTCAGGGAGGGGGGCTAAGGGGAGTCTATGGCTACACCTTC.